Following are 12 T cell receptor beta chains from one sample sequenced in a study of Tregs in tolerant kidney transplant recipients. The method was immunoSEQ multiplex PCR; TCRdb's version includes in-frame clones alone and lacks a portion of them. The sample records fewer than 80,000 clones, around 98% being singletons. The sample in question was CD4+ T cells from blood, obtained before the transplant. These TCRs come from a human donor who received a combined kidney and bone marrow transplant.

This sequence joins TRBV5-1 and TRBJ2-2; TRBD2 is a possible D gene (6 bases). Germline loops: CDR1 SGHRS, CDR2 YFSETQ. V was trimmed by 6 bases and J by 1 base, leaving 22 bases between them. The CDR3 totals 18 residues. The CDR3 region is CASNLGTGSLENTGELFF. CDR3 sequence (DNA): TGCGCCAGCAACCTGGGGACCGGGAGCCTTGAGAACACCGGGGAGCTGTTTTTT.

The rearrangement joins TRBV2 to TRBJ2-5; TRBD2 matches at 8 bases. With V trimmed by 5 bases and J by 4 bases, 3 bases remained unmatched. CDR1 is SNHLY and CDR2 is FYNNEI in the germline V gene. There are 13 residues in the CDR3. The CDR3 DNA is TGTGCCAGCAGTAGCGGGAGAGGAGAGACCCAGTACTTC. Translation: CASSSGRGETQYF. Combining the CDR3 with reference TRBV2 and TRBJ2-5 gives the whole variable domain EPEVTQTPSHQVTQMGQEVILRCVPISNHLYFYWYRQILGQKVEFLVSFYNNEISEKSEIFDDQFSVERPDGSNFTLKIRSTKLEDSAMYFCASSSGRGETQYFGPGTRLLVL.

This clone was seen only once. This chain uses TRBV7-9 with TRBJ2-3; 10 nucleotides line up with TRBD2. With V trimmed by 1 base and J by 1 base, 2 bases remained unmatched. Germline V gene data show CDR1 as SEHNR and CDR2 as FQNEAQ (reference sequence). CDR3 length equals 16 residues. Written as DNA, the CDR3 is TGTGCCAGCAGCTTAGTAGCGGGGGGCCGCACAGATACGCAGTATTTT. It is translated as CASSLVAGGRTDTQYF.

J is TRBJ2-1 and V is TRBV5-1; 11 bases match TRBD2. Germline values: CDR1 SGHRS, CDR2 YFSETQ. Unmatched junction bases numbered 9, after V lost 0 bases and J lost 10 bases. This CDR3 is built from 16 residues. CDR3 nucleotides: TGCGCCAGCAGCTTGGTTCTAGCGGGGGGCCAGGGGGAGCAGTTCTTC. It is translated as CASSLVLAGGQGEQFF.

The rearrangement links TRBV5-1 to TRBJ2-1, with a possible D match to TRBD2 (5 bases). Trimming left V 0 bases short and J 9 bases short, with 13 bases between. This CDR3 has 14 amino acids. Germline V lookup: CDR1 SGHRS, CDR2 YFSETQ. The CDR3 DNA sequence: TGCGCCAGCAGCTTGGTCGCCCCAGAGGGTGAGCAGTTCTTC. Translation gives CASSLVAPEGEQFF.

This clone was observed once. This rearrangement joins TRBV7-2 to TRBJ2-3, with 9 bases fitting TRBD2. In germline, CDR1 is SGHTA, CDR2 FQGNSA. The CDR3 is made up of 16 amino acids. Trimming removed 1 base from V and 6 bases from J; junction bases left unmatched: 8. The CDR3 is CASSLGGRGYLDTQYF. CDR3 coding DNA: TGTGCCAGCAGCTTAGGCGGGAGGGGGTACCTGGATACGCAGTATTTT.

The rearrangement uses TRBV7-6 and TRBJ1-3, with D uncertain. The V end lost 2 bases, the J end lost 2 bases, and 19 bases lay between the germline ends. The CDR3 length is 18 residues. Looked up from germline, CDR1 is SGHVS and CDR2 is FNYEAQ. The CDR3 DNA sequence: TGTGCCAGCAGCTTACGGGGTGTAACAAGCTTGGCTGGAAACACCATATATTTT. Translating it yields CASSLRGVTSLAGNTIYF.

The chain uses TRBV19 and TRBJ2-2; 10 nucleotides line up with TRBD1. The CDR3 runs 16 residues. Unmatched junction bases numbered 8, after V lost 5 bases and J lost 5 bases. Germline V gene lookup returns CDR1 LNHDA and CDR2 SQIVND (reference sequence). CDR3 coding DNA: TGTGCCAGTAGTCCCCGTAGGACAGGGGGAACCGGGGAGCTGTTTTTT. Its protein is CASSPRRTGGTGELFF. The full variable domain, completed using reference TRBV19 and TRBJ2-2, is DGGITQSPKYLFRKEGQNVTLSCEQNLNHDAMYWYRQDPGQGLRLIYYSQIVNDFQKGDIAEGYSVSREKKESFPLTVTSAQKNPTAFYLCASSPRRTGGTGELFFGEGSRLTVL.

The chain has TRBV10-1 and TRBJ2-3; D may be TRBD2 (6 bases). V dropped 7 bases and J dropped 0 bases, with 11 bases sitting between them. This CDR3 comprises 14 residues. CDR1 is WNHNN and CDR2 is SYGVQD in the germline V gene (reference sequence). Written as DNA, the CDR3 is TGCGCCAGCACCCCGGGACTTAGCACAGATACGCAGTATTTT. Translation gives CASTPGLSTDTQYF.

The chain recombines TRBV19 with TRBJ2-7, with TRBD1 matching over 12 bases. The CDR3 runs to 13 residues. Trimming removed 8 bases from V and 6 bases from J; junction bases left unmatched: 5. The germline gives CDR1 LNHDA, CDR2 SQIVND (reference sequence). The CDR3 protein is CASLPGQGAEQYF. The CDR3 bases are TGTGCCAGTTTACCGGGACAGGGGGCCGAGCAGTACTTC.

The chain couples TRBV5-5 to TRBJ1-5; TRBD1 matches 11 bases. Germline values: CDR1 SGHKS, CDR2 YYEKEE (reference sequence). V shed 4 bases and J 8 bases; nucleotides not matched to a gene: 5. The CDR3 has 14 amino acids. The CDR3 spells CASSNGQGAKPQHF. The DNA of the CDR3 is TGTGCCAGCAGCAACGGACAGGGGGCTAAGCCCCAGCATTTT.

Written as DNA, the CDR3 is TGCGCCAGCAGCACCAGGACAGGGAGCTCCTACGAGCAGTACTTC. Protein sequence: CASSTRTGSSYEQYF. The chain combines TRBV5-1 with TRBJ2-7; TRBD1 matches 8 bases. Germline values: CDR1 SGHRS, CDR2 YFSETQ. V lost 4 bases and J lost 0; bases outside the gene matches: 6. This CDR3 has 15 residues. The whole variable domain, filled in from reference TRBV5-1 and TRBJ2-7, reads KAGVTQTPRYLIKTRGQQVTLSCSPISGHRSVSWYQQTPGQGLQFLFEYFSETQRNKGNFPGRFSGRQFSNSRSEMNVSTLELGDSALYLCASSTRTGSSYEQYFGPGTRLTVT.